A selection of T cell receptor beta chains follows, all from one sample in a study of blood T cell repertoires in COVID-19. Method: immunoSEQ multiplex PCR; TCRdb's copy keeps in-frame clones and lacks some. Among 80,000 to 100,000 clones, approximately 79% were seen once, and the ten largest hold roughly 15%. Material for sequencing was peripheral blood. These receptors were collected from a woman of 80 years or more with active or convalescent COVID-19. Both conserved end residues are part of each CDR3. The D gene is left open where the match is weak. Expanded clones are given a class, and other clones once, few, many or no size at all.

size: -
V: TRBV11-2
D: -
J: TRBJ1-6
CDR3: CASSLVQDNSPLHF
DNA: TGTGCCAGCAGCTTAGTACAGGACAATTCACCCCTCCACTTT

size: -
V: TRBV11-2
D: -
J: TRBJ2-3
CDR3: CASSLGGPTSTDTQYF
DNA: TGTGCCAGCAGCTTAGGGGGGCCGACTAGCACAGATACGCAGTATTTT

size: -
V: TRBV18
D: TRBD2
J: TRBJ2-7
CDR3: CASSPPRIAGGPGRYEQYF
DNA: TGTGCCAGCTCACCACCGCGAATAGCGGGAGGGCCCGGGCGCTACGAGCAGTACTTC

size: -
V: TRBV5-6
D: -
J: TRBJ1-1
CDR3: CASSLVGSLNTEAFF
DNA: TGTGCCAGCAGCTTGGTCGGGTCTTTGAACACTGAAGCTTTCTTT

size: -
V: TRBV6-5
D: TRBD2
J: TRBJ2-7
CDR3: CASSYATSGSYEQYF
DNA: TGTGCCAGCAGTTACGCGACTAGCGGGAGTTACGAGCAGTACTTC

size: -
V: TRBV5-4
D: -
J: TRBJ2-2
CDR3: CASSETGELFF
DNA: TGTGCCAGCAGCGAGACCGGGGAGCTGTTTTTT

size: few
V: TRBV7-2
D: -
J: TRBJ2-5
CDR3: CASSLGTRQETQYF
DNA: TGTGCCAGCAGCTTAGGCACTCGCCAAGAGACCCAGTACTTC

size: -
V: TRBV27
D: TRBD1
J: TRBJ1-2
CDR3: CASGTVLANYGYTF
DNA: TGTGCCAGCGGGACAGTCTTAGCTAACTATGGCTACACCTTC

size: -
V: TRBV7-3
D: -
J: TRBJ2-2
CDR3: CASSRGEEDTGELFF
DNA: TGTGCCAGCAGCCGAGGAGAAGAGGACACCGGGGAGCTGTTTTTT

size: -
V: TRBV7-9
D: TRBD1
J: TRBJ2-2
CDR3: CASSLLPRTGEAGELFF
DNA: TGTGCCAGCAGCTTATTACCTCGGACAGGGGAAGCCGGGGAGCTGTTTTTT

size: -
V: TRBV4-2
D: -
J: TRBJ2-3
CDR3: CASSQGSEGGAFTDTQYF
DNA: TGTGCCAGCAGCCAGGGATCTGAAGGGGGGGCCTTCACAGATACGCAGTATTTT

size: -
V: TRBV7-2
D: TRBD2
J: TRBJ2-5
CDR3: CASTDTAGGRETQYF
DNA: TGTGCCAGCACCGATACAGCGGGGGGCAGGGAGACCCAGTACTTC

size: -
V: TRBV6-5
D: TRBD2
J: TRBJ2-7
CDR3: CASSWGLAGSEQYF
DNA: TGTGCCAGCTCGTGGGGACTAGCGGGCAGCGAGCAGTACTTC

size: -
V: TRBV29-1
D: -
J: TRBJ2-5
CDR3: CSVQGTRETQYF
DNA: TGCAGCGTGCAGGGTACCCGGGAGACCCAGTACTTC

size: -
V: TRBV30
D: TRBD1
J: TRBJ2-7
CDR3: CAWSRQGLGEQYF
DNA: TGTGCCTGGAGCAGACAGGGGTTGGGCGAGCAGTACTTC

size: -
V: TRBV7-2
D: TRBD1
J: TRBJ1-3
CDR3: CASSPGQPNSGNTIYF
DNA: TGTGCCAGCAGCCCGGGACAGCCAAACTCTGGAAACACCATATATTTT

size: -
V: TRBV5-4
D: TRBD2
J: TRBJ2-3
CDR3: CASSASGGREDTQYF
DNA: TGTGCCAGCAGCGCTAGCGGGGGGAGGGAAGATACGCAGTATTTT

size: -
V: TRBV4-3
D: -
J: TRBJ2-6
CDR3: CASSQDKQGYSGANVLTF
DNA: TGCGCCAGCAGCCAAGATAAACAGGGCTACTCTGGGGCCAACGTCCTGACTTTC

size: few
V: TRBV7-9
D: -
J: TRBJ2-7
CDR3: CASSRLGTTYEQYF
DNA: TGTGCCAGCAGCCGCTTGGGGACAACCTACGAGCAGTACTTC

size: -
V: TRBV29-1
D: -
J: TRBJ2-2
CDR3: CSAGKGANTGELFF
DNA: TGCAGCGCCGGGAAGGGGGCGAACACCGGGGAGCTGTTTTTT

size: -
V: TRBV7-2
D: TRBD2
J: TRBJ2-7
CDR3: CASSLGLAGEGHEQYF
DNA: TGTGCCAGCAGCTTAGGACTAGCGGGAGAGGGCCACGAGCAGTACTTC

size: -
V: TRBV4-3
D: -
J: TRBJ2-3
CDR3: CASSQDRTYTDTQYF
DNA: TGCGCCAGCAGCCAAGATCGAACTTACACAGATACGCAGTATTTT

size: -
V: TRBV4-1
D: TRBD1
J: TRBJ2-4
CDR3: CASSQVQQGQAKNIQYF
DNA: TGCGCCAGCAGCCAAGTCCAGCAGGGACAGGCCAAAAACATTCAGTACTTC

size: -
V: TRBV28
D: TRBD2
J: TRBJ2-5
CDR3: CASRTSGIKTQYF
DNA: TGTGCCAGCCGGACTAGCGGGATCAAGACCCAGTACTTC

size: -
V: TRBV4-3
D: TRBD2
J: TRBJ2-7
CDR3: CASSLAGGGSYEQYF
DNA: TGCGCCAGCAGTCTAGCGGGGGGGGGCTCCTACGAGCAGTACTTC

size: -
V: TRBV5-4
D: -
J: TRBJ1-2
CDR3: CASSGFGTGYGYTF
DNA: TGTGCCAGCAGCGGATTCGGCACGGGCTATGGCTACACCTTC

size: -
V: TRBV3-1/TRBV3-2
D: -
J: TRBJ2-4
CDR3: CASSQGSAAGKNIQYF
DNA: TGTGCCAGCAGCCAAGGAAGCGCGGCGGGCAAAAACATTCAGTACTTC

size: -
V: TRBV2
D: -
J: TRBJ1-6
CDR3: CASSEAQYNSPLHF
DNA: TGTGCCAGCAGTGAAGCGCAGTATAATTCACCCCTCCACTTT

size: -
V: TRBV7-2
D: -
J: TRBJ2-7
CDR3: CASSLFGSSYEQYF
DNA: TGTGCCAGCAGCTTATTCGGGAGCTCCTACGAGCAGTACTTC

size: few
V: TRBV9
D: -
J: TRBJ2-7
CDR3: CASSVGLASYEQYF
DNA: TGTGCCAGCAGCGTAGGCCTAGCGTCCTACGAGCAGTACTTC

size: -
V: TRBV7-9
D: TRBD1
J: TRBJ2-2
CDR3: CASSIQGWDTGELFF
DNA: TGTGCCAGCAGCATACAGGGGTGGGACACCGGGGAGCTGTTTTTT

size: -
V: TRBV7-9
D: TRBD2
J: TRBJ2-2
CDR3: CASSAPGLAGVGELFF
DNA: TGTGCCAGCAGCGCACCGGGACTAGCGGGGGTCGGGGAGCTGTTTTTT

size: few
V: TRBV7-9
D: -
J: TRBJ1-6
CDR3: CASSFQGDSPLHF
DNA: TGTGCCAGCAGCTTCCAGGGCGATTCACCCCTCCACTTT

size: -
V: TRBV27
D: -
J: TRBJ2-1
CDR3: CASQLEGRTYNEQFF
DNA: TGTGCCAGCCAGCTAGAGGGGAGGACCTACAATGAGCAGTTCTTC

size: -
V: TRBV4-2
D: -
J: TRBJ2-6
CDR3: CASSHRVSRGANVLTF
DNA: TGTGCCAGCAGCCACAGGGTTTCGAGGGGGGCCAACGTCCTGACTTTC

size: -
V: TRBV9
D: -
J: TRBJ1-3
CDR3: CASSAHRERSGNTIYF
DNA: TGTGCCAGCAGCGCACACAGGGAAAGGAGTGGAAACACCATATATTTT

size: -
V: TRBV4-2
D: -
J: TRBJ2-7
CDR3: CASSQEGSSSYEQYF
DNA: TGTGCCAGCAGCCAAGAAGGTAGCAGCTCCTACGAGCAGTACTTC

size: -
V: TRBV27
D: -
J: TRBJ1-6
CDR3: CASSWGGWIDSPLHF
DNA: TGTGCCAGCAGTTGGGGGGGCTGGATTGATTCACCCCTCCACTTT

size: -
V: TRBV6-4
D: TRBD1
J: TRBJ2-1
CDR3: CASSDAGTGGMIEQFF
DNA: TGTGCCAGCAGTGACGCCGGGACAGGGGGGATGATTGAGCAGTTCTTC

size: once
V: TRBV3-1/TRBV3-2
D: TRBD2
J: TRBJ2-3
CDR3: CASSPRVPRLAGTDTQYF
DNA: TGTGCCAGCAGCCCCCGAGTCCCCCGACTAGCTGGCACAGATACGCAGTATTTT

size: -
V: TRBV9
D: -
J: TRBJ2-2
CDR3: CASSVRGTGELFF
DNA: TGTGCCAGCAGCGTTCGGGGAACCGGGGAGCTGTTTTTT

size: -
V: TRBV5-1
D: TRBD1
J: TRBJ2-5
CDR3: CASTWDRGGETQYF
DNA: TGCGCCAGCACCTGGGACAGGGGGGGAGAGACCCAGTACTTC

size: -
V: TRBV6-6
D: TRBD2
J: TRBJ2-2
CDR3: CASSYRLARDTGELFF
DNA: TGTGCCAGCAGTTACCGACTAGCTAGGGACACCGGGGAGCTGTTTTTT

size: once
V: TRBV4-2
D: TRBD2
J: TRBJ2-7
CDR3: CASSQEPAGGPYEQYF
DNA: TGTGCCAGCAGCCAAGAGCCTGCGGGAGGGCCCTACGAGCAGTACTTC

size: -
V: TRBV6-5
D: -
J: TRBJ2-5
CDR3: CASSYSSIERKETQYF
DNA: TGTGCCAGCAGTTACAGTAGTATCGAGAGAAAAGAGACCCAGTACTTC

size: -
V: TRBV7-2
D: TRBD1
J: TRBJ2-1
CDR3: CASSLAPAGGVNEQFF
DNA: TGTGCCAGCAGCTTAGCCCCGGCAGGGGGAGTGAATGAGCAGTTCTTC

size: once
V: TRBV25-1
D: -
J: TRBJ1-3
CDR3: CASSDGKQAISGNTIYF
DNA: TGTGCCAGCAGTGACGGAAAGCAGGCCATCTCTGGAAACACCATATATTTT

size: -
V: TRBV19
D: TRBD1
J: TRBJ1-5
CDR3: CATRDRGNQPQHF
DNA: TGTGCCACCCGAGACAGGGGCAATCAGCCCCAGCATTTT

size: -
V: TRBV2
D: TRBD1
J: TRBJ1-2
CDR3: CASSEDRVNGYTF
DNA: TGTGCCAGCAGTGAGGACAGGGTTAATGGCTACACCTTC

size: -
V: TRBV6-6
D: TRBD1
J: TRBJ1-5
CDR3: CASSKTGENQPQHF
DNA: TGTGCCAGCAGTAAAACAGGGGAAAATCAGCCCCAGCATTTT